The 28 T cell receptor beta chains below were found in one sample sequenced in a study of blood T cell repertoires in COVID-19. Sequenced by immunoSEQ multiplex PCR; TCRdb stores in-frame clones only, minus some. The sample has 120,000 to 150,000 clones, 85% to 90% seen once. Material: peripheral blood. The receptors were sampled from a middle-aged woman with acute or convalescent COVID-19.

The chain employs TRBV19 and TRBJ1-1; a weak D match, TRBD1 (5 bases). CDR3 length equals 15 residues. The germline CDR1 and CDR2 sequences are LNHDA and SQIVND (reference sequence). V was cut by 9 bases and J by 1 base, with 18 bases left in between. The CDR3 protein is CASSGRGSGNTEAFF. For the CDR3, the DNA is TGTGCCAGCAGCGGCCGGGGGTCGGGGAACACTGAAGCTTTCTTT. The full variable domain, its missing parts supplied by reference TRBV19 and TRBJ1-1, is DGGITQSPKYLFRKEGQNVTLSCEQNLNHDAMYWYRQDPGQGLRLIYYSQIVNDFQKGDIAEGYSVSREKKESFPLTVTSAQKNPTAFYLCASSGRGSGNTEAFFGQGTRLTVV.

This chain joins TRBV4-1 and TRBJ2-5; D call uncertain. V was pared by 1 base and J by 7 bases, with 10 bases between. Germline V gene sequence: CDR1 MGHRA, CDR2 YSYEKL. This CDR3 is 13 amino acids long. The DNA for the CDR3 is TGCGCCAGCAGCCAAGTCCCCGGGTTGACCCAGTACTTC. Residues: CASSQVPGLTQYF.

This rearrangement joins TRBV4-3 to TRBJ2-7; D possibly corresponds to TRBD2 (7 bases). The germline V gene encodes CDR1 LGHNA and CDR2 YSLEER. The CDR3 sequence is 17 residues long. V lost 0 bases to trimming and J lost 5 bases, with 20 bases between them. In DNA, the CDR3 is TGCGCCAGCAGCCAAGATAGAGGGGGGGCGTACAGGAACGAGCAGTACTTC. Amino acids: CASSQDRGGAYRNEQYF.

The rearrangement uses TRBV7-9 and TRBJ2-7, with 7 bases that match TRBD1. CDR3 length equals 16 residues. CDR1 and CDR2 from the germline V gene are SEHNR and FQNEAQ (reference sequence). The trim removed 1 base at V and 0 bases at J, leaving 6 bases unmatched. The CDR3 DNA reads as TGTGCCAGCAGCTTAGAGGGGGCACGGAGCTCCTACGAGCAGTACTTC. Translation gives CASSLEGARSSYEQYF.

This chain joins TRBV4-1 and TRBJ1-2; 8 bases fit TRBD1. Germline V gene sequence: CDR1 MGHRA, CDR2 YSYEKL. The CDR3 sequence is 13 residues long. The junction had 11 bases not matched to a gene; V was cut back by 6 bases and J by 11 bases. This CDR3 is CASRRTGSYLYTF. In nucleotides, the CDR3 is TGCGCCAGCAGACGGACAGGGTCTTACCTGTACACCTTC.

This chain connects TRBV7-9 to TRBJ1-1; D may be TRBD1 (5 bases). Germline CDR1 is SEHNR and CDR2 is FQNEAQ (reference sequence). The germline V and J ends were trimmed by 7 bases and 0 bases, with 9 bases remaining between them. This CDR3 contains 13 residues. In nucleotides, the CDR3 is TGTGCCAGCATGGGGCAGGTGAACACTGAAGCTTTCTTT. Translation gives CASMGQVNTEAFF.

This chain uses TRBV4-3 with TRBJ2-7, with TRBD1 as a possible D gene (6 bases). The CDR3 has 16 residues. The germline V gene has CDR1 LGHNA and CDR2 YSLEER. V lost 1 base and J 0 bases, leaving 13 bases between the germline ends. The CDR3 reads CASSQGLGTNSYEQYF. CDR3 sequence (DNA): TGCGCCAGCAGCCAAGGCCTGGGGACAAACTCCTACGAGCAGTACTTC.

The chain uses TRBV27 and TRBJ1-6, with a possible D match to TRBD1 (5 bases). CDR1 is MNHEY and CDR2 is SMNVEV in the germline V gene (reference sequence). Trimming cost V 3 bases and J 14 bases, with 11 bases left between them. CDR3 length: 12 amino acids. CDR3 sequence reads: CASSFLPGALHF. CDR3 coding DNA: TGTGCCAGCAGTTTTCTCCCGGGGGCCCTCCACTTT.

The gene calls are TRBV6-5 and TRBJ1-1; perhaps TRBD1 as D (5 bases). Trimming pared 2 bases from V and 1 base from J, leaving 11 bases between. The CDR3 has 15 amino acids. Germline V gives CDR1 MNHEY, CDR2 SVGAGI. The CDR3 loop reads CASSYGGVRNTEAFF. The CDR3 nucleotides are TGTGCCAGCAGTTACGGGGGGGTCAGGAACACTGAAGCTTTCTTT.

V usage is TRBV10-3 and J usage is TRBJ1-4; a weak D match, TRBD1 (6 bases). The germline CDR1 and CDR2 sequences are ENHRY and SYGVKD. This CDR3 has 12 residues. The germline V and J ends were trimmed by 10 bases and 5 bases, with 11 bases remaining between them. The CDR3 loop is CATSTGNEKLFF. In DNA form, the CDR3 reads TGTGCCACCTCGACAGGAAATGAAAAACTGTTTTTT.

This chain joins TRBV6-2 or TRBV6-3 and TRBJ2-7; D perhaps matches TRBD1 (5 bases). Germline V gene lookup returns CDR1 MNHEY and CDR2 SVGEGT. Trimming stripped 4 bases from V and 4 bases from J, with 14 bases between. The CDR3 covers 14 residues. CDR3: CASSFAQGRYEQYF. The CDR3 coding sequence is TGTGCCAGCAGTTTTGCGCAGGGAAGGTACGAGCAGTACTTC.

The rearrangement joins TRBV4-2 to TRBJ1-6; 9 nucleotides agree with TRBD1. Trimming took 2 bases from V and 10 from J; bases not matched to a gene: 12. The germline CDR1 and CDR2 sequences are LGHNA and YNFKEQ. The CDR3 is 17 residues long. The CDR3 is CASSQHRPGQGPSPLHF. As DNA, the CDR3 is TGTGCCAGCAGCCAACACCGCCCGGGACAGGGACCCTCACCCCTCCACTTT.

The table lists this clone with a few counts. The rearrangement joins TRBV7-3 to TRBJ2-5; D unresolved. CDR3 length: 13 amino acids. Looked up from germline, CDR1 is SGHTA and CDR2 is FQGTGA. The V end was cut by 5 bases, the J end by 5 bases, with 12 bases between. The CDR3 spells CASSPSNGETQYF. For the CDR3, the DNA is TGTGCCAGCAGCCCCTCAAACGGGGAGACCCAGTACTTC.

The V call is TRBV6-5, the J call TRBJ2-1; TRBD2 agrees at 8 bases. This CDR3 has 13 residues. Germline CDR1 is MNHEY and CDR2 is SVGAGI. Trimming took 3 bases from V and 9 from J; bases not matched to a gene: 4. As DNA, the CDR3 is TGTGCCAGCAGTTATGGGACTAGGAGTGAGCAGTTCTTC. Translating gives CASSYGTRSEQFF.

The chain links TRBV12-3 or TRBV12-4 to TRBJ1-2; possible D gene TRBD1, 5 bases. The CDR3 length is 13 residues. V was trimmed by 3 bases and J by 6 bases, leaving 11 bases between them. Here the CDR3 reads CASSLNRLDGYTF. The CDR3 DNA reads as TGTGCCAGCAGTTTGAACAGGCTTGATGGCTACACCTTC.

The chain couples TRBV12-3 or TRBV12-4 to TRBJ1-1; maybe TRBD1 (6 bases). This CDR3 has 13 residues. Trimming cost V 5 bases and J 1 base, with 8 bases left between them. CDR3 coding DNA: TGTGCCAGCAGTACAGGGACGAACACTGAAGCTTTCTTT. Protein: CASSTGTNTEAFF.

The CDR3 sequence: CAWSTPYGGIQPQHF. The DNA of the CDR3 is TGTGCCTGGAGTACCCCCTATGGGGGGATCCAGCCCCAGCATTTT. The chain joins TRBV30 to TRBJ1-5; the D gene is possibly TRBD1 (5 bases). CDR1 is GTSNPN and CDR2 is SVGIG in the germline V gene (reference sequence). The CDR3 spans 15 residues. The ends were cut back, 2 bases at V and 7 bases at J, with 18 bases in the middle.

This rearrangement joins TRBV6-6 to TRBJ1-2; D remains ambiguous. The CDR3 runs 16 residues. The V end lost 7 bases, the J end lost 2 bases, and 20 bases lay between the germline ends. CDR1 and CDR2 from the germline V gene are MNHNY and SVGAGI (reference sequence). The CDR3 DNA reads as TGTGCCAGCACCCAACAAGAACAGTTCATAAACTATGGCTACACCTTC. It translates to CASTQQEQFINYGYTF.

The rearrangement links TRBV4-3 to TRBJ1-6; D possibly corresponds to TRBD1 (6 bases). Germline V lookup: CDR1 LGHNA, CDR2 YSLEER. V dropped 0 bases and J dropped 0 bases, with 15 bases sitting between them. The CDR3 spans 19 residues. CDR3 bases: TGCGCCAGCAGCCAAGATGGTGGCGACAGGACCTCCTATAATTCACCCCTCCACTTT. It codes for CASSQDGGDRTSYNSPLHF.

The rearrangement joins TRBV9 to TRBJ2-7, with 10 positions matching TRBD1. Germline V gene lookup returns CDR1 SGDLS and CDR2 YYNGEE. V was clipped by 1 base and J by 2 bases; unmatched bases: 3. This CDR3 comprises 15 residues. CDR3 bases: TGTGCCAGCAGCGTACGAGACAGGGGGCCCTACGAGCAGTACTTC. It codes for CASSVRDRGPYEQYF.

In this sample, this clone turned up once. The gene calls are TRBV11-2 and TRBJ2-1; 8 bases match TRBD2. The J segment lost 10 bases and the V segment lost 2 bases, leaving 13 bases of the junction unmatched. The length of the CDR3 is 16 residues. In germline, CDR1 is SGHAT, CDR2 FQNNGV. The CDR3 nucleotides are TGTGCCAGCAGCTTATCCTCCACGGGGGGGTCCTGGGAGCAGTTCTTC. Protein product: CASSLSSTGGSWEQFF.

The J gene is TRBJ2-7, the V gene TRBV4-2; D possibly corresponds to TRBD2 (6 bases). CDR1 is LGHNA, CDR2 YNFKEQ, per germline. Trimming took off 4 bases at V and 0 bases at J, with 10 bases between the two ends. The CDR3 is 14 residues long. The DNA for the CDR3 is TGTGCCAGCAGCCCAACTAGCCCCTCCTACGAGCAGTACTTC. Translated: CASSPTSPSYEQYF.

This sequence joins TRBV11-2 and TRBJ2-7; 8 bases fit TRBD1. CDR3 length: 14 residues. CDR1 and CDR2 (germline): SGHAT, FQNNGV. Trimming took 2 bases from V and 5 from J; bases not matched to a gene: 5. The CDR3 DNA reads TGTGCCAGCAGCTTATGGCAGGGGGCCCACGAGCAGTACTTC. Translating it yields CASSLWQGAHEQYF.

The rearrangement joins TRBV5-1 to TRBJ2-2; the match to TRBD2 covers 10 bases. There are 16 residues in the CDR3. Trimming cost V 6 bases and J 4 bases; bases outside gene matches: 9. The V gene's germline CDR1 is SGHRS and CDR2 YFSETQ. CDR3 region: CASTQLAGSSTGELFF. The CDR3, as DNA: TGCGCCAGCACCCAACTAGCGGGGTCGAGCACCGGGGAGCTGTTTTTT.

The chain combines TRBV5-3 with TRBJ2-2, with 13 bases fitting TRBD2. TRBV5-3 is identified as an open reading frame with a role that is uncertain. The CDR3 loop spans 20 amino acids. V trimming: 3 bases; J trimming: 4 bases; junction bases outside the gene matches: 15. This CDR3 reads CARSSGLAGALGLSTGELFF. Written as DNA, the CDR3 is TGTGCCAGAAGCTCTGGACTAGCGGGGGCCCTTGGTCTTAGCACCGGGGAGCTGTTTTTT.

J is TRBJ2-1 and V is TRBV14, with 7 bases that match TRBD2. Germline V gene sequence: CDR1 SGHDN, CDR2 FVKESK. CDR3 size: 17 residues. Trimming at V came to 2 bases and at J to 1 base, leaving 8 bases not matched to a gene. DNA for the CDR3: TGTGCCAGCAGCCAATTAGCCTCCGGGGGGTCCTACAATGAGCAGTTCTTC. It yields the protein CASSQLASGGSYNEQFF.

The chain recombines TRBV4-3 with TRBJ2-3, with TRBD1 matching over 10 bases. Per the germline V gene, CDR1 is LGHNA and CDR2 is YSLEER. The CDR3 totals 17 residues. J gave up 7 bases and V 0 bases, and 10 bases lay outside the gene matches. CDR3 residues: CASSQDRNSGQGYTQYF. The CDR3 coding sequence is TGCGCCAGCAGCCAAGATCGGAATTCGGGACAGGGGTATACGCAGTATTTT.

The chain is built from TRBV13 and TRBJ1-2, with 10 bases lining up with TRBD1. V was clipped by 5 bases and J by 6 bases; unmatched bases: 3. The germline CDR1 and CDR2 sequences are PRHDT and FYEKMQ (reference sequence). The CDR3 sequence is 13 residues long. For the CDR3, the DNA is TGTGCCAGCAGCGCCGGGACAGGGGATGGCTACACCTTC. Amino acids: CASSAGTGDGYTF.